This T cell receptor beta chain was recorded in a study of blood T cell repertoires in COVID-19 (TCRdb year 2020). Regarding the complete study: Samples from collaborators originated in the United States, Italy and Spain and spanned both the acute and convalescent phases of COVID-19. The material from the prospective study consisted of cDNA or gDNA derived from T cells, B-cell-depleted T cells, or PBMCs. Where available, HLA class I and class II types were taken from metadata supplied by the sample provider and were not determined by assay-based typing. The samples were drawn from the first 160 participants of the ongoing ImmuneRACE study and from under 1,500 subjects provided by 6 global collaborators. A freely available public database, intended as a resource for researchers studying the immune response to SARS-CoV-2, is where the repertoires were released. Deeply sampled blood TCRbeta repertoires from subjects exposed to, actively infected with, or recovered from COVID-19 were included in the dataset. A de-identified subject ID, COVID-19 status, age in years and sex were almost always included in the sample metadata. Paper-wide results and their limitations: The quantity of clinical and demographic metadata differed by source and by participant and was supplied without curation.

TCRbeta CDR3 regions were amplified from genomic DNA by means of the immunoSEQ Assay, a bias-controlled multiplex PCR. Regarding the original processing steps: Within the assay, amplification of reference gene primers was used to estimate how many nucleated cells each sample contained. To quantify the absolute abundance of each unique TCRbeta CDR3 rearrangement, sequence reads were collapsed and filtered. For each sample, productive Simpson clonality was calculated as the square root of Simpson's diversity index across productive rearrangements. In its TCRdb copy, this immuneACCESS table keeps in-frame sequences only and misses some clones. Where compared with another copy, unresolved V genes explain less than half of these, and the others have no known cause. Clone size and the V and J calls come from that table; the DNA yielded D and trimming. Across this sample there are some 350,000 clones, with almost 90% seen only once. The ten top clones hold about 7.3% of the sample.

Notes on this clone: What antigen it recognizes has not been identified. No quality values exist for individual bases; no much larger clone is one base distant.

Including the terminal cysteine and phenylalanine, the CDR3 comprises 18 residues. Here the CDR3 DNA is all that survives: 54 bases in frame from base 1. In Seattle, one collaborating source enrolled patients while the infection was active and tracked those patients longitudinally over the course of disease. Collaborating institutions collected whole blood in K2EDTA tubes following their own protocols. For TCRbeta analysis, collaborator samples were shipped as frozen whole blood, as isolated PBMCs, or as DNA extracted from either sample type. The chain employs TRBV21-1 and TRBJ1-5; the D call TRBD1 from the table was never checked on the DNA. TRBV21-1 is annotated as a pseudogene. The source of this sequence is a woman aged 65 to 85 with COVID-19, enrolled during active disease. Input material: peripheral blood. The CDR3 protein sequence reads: CASIPGQGRLGQGQPQHF. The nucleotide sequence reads TGTGCCAGCATTCCAGGACAGGGACGGTTGGGCCAAGGTCAGCCCCAGCATTTT.